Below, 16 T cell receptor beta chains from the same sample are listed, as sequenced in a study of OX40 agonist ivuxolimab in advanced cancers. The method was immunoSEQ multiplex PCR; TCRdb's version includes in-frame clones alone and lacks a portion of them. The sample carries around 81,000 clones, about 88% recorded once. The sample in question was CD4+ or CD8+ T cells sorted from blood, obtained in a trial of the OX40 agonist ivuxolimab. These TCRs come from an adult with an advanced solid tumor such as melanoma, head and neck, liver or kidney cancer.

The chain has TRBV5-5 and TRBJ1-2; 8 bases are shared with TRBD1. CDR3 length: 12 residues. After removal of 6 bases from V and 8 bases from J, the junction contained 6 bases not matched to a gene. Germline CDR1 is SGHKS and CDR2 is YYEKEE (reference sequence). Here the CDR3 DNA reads TGTGCCAGCATAGGACAGGGTTTCGGCTACACCTTC. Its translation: CASIGQGFGYTF. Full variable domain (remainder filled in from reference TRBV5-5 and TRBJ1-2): DAGVTQSPTHLIKTRGQQVTLRCSPISGHKSVSWYQQVLGQGPQFIFQYYEKEERGRGNFPDRFSARQFPNYSSELNVNALLLGDSALYLCASIGQGFGYTFGSGTRLTVV.

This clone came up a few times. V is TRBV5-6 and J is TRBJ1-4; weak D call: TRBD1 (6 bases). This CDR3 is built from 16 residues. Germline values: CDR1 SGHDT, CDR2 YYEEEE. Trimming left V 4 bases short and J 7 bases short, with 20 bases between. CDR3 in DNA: TGTGCCAGCAGCCTATCGGACAGCGTATGGAGTGAAAAACTGTTTTTT. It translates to CASSLSDSVWSEKLFF.

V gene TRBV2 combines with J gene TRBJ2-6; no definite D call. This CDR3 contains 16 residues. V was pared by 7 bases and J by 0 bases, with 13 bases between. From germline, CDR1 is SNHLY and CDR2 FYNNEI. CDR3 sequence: CASTLGKNSGANVLTF. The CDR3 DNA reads TGTGCCAGCACGCTAGGGAAAAACTCTGGGGCCAACGTCCTGACTTTC.

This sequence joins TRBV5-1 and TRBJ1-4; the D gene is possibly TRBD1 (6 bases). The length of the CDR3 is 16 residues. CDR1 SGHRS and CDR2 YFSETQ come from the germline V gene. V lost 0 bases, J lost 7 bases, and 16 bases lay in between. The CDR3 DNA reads TGCGCCAGCAGCTTGGTCCCCACAGGGAGAGGTGAAAAACTGTTTTTT. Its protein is CASSLVPTGRGEKLFF.

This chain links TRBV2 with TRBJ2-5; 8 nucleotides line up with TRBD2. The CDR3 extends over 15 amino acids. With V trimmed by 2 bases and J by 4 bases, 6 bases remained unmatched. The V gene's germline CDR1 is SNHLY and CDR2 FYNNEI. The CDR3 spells CASSEPGLAGETQYF. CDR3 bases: TGTGCCAGCAGTGAACCTGGTCTAGCGGGAGAGACCCAGTACTTC.

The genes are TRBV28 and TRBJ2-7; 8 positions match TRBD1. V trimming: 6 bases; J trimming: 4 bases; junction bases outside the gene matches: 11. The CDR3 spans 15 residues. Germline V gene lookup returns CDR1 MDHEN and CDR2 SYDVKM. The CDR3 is CASRTIGQGGYEQYF. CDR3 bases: TGTGCCAGCAGGACCATAGGACAGGGCGGTTACGAGCAGTACTTC.

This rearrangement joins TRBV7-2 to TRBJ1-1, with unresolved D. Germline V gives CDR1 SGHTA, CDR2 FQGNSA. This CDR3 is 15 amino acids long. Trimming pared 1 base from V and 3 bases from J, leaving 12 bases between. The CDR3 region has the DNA TGTGCCAGCAGCTTAGGGATGGGAAGGTACACTGAAGCTTTCTTT. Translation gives CASSLGMGRYTEAFF.

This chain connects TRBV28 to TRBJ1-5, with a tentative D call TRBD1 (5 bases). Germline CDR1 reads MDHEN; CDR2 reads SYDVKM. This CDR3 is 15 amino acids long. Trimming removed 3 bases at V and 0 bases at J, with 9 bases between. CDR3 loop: CASSFDSYSNQPQHF. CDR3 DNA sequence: TGTGCCAGCAGTTTCGACAGCTATAGCAATCAGCCCCAGCATTTT.

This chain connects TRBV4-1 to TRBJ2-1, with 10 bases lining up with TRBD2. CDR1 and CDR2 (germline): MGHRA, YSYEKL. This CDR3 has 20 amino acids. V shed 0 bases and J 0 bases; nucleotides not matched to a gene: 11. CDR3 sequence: CASSQDGSRLAGISYNEQFF. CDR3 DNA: TGCGCCAGCAGCCAAGATGGTTCCCGACTAGCGGGCATCTCCTACAATGAGCAGTTCTTC.

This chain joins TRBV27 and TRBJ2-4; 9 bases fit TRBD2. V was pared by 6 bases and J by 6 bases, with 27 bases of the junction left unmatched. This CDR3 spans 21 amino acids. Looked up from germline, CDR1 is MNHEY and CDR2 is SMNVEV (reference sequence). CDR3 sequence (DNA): TGTGCCAGCAGCCCAGTGACCGGGACTAGCAGCCTCACCCCTTCGAGAAACATTCAGTACTTC. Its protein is CASSPVTGTSSLTPSRNIQYF.

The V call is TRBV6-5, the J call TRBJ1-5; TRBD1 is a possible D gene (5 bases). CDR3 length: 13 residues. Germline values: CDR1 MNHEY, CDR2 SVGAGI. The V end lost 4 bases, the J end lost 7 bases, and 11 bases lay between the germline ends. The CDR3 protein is CASSSGPMQPQHF. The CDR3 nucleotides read TGTGCCAGCAGTTCGGGACCAATGCAGCCCCAGCATTTT.

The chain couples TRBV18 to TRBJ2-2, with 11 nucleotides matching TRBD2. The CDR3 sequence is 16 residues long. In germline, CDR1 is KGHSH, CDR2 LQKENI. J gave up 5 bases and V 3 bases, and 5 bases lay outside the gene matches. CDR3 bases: TGTGCCAGCTCACCTCAATCTAGCGGGAGGACCGGGGAGCTGTTTTTT. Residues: CASSPQSSGRTGELFF.

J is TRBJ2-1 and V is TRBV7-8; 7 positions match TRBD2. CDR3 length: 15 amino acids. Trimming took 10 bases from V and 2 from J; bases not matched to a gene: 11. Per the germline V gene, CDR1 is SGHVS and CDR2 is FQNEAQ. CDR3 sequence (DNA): TGTGCCACCAAATCTGCCAGCGGGGCCTACAATGAGCAGTTCTTC. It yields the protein CATKSASGAYNEQFF. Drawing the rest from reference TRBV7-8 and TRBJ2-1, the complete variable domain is GAGVSQSPRYKVAKRGQDVALRCDPISGHVSLFWYQQALGQGPEFLTYFQNEAQLDKSGLPSDRFFAERPEGSVSTLKIQRTQQEDSAVYLCATKSASGAYNEQFFGPGTRLTVL.

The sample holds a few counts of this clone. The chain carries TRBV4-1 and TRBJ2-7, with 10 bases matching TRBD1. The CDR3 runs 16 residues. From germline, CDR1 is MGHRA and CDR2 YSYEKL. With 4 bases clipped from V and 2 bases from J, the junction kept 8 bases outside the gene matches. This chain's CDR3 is CASSRGQGPNTYEQYF. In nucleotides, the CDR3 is TGCGCCAGCAGCCGGGGACAGGGGCCCAACACCTACGAGCAGTACTTC.

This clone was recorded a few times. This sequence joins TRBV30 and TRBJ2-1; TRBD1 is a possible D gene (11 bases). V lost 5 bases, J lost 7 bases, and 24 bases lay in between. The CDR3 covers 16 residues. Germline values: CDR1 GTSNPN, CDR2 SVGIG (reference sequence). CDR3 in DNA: TGTGCCTGGCAGGACAGGGGGCTAGCGGGAGCAAATGAGCAGTTCTTC. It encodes CAWQDRGLAGANEQFF. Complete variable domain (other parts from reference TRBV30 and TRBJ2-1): SQTIHQWPATLVQPVGSPLSLECTVEGTSNPNLYWYRQAAGRGLQLLFYSVGIGQISSEVPQNLSASRPQDRQFILSSKKLLLSDSGFYLCAWQDRGLAGANEQFFGPGTRLTVL.

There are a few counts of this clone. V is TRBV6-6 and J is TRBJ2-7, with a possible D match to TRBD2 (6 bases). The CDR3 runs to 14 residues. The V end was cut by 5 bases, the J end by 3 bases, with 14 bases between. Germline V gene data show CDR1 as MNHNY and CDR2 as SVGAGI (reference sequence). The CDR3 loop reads CASSQRQGLYEQYV. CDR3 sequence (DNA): TGTGCCAGCAGTCAAAGGCAGGGACTCTACGAGCAGTACGTC.